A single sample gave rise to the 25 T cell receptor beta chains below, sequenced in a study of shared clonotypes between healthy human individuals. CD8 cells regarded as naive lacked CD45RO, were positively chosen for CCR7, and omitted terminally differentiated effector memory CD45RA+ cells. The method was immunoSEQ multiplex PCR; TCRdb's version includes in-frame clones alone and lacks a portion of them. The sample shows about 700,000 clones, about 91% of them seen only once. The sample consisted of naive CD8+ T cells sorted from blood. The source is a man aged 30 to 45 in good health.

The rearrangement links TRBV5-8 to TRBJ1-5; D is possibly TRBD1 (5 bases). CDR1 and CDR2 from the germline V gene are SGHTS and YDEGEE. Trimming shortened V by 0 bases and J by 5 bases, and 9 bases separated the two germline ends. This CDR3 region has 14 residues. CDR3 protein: CASSLGQGYQPQHF. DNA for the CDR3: TGTGCCAGCAGCTTGGGGCAGGGCTATCAGCCCCAGCATTTT.

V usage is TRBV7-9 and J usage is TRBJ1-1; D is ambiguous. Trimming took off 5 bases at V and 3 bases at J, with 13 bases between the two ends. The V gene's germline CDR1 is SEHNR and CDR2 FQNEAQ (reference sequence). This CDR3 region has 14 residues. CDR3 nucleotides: TGTGCCAGCAGCGAAACCGACACGGACACTGAAGCTTTCTTT. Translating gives CASSETDTDTEAFF.

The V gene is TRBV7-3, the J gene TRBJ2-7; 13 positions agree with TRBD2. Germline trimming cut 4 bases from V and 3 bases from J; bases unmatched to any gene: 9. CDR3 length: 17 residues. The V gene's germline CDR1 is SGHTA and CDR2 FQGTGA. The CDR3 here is CASSSSGLAGEVYEQYF. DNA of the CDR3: TGTGCCAGCAGCTCTTCAGGACTAGCGGGAGAAGTCTACGAGCAGTACTTC. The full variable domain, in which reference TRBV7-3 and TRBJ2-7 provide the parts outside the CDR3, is GAGVSQTPSNKVTEKGKYVELRCDPISGHTALYWYRQSLGQGPEFLIYFQGTGAADDSGLPNDRFFAVRPEGSVSTLKIQRTERGDSAVYLCASSSSGLAGEVYEQYFGPGTRLTVT.

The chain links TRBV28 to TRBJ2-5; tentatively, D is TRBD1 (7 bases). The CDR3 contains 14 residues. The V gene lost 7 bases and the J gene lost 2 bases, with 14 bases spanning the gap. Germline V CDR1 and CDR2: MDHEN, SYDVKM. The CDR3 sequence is CASIQGTLQETQYF. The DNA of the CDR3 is TGTGCCAGCATACAGGGGACTTTACAAGAGACCCAGTACTTC.

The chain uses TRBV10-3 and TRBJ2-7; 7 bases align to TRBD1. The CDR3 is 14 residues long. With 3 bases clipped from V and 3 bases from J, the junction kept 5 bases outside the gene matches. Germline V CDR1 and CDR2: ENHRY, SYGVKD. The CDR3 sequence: CAISDGTVNYEQYF. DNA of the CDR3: TGTGCCATCAGTGATGGGACAGTAAACTACGAGCAGTACTTC.

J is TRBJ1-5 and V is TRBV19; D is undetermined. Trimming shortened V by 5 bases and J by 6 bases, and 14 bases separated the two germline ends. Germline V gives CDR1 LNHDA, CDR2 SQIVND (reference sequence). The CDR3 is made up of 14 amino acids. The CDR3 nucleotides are TGTGCCAGTAGTCCTCGGGCTACGGGTCAGCCCCAGCATTTT. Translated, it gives CASSPRATGQPQHF.

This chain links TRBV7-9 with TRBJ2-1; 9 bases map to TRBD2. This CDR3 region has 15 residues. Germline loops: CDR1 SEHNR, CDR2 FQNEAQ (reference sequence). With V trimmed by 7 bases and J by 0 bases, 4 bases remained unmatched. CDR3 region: CASILAGSSYNEQFF. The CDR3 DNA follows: TGTGCCAGCATCCTAGCGGGGAGCTCCTACAATGAGCAGTTCTTC. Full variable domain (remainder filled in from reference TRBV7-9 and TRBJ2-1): DTGVSQNPRHKITKRGQNVTFRCDPISEHNRLYWYRQTLGQGPEFLTYFQNEAQLEKSRLLSDRFSAERPKGSFSTLEIQRTEQGDSAMYLCASILAGSSYNEQFFGPGTRLTVL.

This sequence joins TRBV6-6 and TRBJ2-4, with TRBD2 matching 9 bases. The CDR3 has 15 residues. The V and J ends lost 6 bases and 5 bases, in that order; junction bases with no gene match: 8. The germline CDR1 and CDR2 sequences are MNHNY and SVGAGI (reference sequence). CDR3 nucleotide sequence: TGTGCCAGCAGCGGGAAGCGGGAGGCCCAAAACATTCAGTACTTC. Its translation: CASSGKREAQNIQYF.

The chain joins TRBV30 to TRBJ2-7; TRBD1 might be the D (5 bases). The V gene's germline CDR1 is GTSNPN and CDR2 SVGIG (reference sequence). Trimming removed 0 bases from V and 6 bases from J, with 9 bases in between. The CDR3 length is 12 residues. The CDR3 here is CAWSVAGLEQYF. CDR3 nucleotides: TGTGCCTGGAGTGTCGCAGGGCTCGAGCAGTACTTC.

The CDR3 nucleotides read TGTGCCAGCAGTGGCGGGGTCCTCTCGGACAATGAGCAGTTCTTC. This sequence encodes CASSGGVLSDNEQFF. This chain connects TRBV2 to TRBJ2-1; a possible D gene is TRBD2 (6 bases). Trimming removed 4 bases at V and 5 bases at J, with 15 bases between. From germline, CDR1 is SNHLY and CDR2 FYNNEI. The CDR3 spans 15 residues.

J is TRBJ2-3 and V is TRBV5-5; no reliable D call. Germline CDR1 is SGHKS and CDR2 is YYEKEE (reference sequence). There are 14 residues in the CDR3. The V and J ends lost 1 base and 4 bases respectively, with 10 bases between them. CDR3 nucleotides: TGTGCCAGCAGCTTGAACCTTGGGGCAGATACGCAGTATTTT. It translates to CASSLNLGADTQYF.

The CDR3 loop reads CASSLARTSGRASYNEQFF. The CDR3 DNA reads as TGTGCCAGCAGCTTAGCGAGGACTAGCGGGAGGGCCTCCTACAATGAGCAGTTCTTC. V gene TRBV7-9 combines with J gene TRBJ2-1; TRBD2 aligns across 15 bases. The CDR3 is 19 residues long. Trimming removed 0 bases from V and 0 bases from J; junction bases left unmatched: 3. Per germline, CDR1 SEHNR and CDR2 FQNEAQ (reference sequence). The whole variable domain, remainder taken from reference TRBV7-9 and TRBJ2-1, is DTGVSQNPRHKITKRGQNVTFRCDPISEHNRLYWYRQTLGQGPEFLTYFQNEAQLEKSRLLSDRFSAERPKGSFSTLEIQRTEQGDSAMYLCASSLARTSGRASYNEQFFGPGTRLTVL.

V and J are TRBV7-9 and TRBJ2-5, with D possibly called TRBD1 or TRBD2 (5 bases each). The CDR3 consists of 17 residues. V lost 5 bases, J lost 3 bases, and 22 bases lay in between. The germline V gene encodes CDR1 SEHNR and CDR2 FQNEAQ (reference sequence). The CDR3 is CASSNDSPGPRKETQYF. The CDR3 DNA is TGTGCCAGCAGCAACGATTCCCCGGGACCCCGGAAAGAGACCCAGTACTTC. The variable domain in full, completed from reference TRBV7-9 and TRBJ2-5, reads DTGVSQNPRHKITKRGQNVTFRCDPISEHNRLYWYRQTLGQGPEFLTYFQNEAQLEKSRLLSDRFSAERPKGSFSTLEIQRTEQGDSAMYLCASSNDSPGPRKETQYFGPGTRLLVL.

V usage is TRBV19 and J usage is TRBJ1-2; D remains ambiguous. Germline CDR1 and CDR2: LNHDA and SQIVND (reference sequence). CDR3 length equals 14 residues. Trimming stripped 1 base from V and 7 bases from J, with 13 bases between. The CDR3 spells CASSIVGGLRGYTF. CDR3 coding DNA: TGTGCCAGTAGTATAGTAGGAGGGCTTCGTGGCTACACCTTC.

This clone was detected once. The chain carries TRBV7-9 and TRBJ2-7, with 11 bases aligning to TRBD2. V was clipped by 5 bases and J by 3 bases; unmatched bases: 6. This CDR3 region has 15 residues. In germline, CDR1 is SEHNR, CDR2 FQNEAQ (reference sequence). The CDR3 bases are TGTGCCAGCAGCAAAACTAGCGGGGGATACTACGAGCAGTACTTC. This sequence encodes CASSKTSGGYYEQYF.

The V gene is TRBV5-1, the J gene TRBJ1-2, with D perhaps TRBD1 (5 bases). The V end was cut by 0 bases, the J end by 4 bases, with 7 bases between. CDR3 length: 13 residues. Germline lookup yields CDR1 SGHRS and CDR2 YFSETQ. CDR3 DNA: TGCGCCAGCAGCTTGGAGGGGAGCTATGGCTACACCTTC. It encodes CASSLEGSYGYTF.

The chain's CDR3 is CASSLSSGQSLEQYF. The CDR3 region has the DNA TGTGCCAGCAGCTTAAGTTCGGGCCAAAGTCTCGAGCAGTACTTC. The chain combines TRBV11-2 with TRBJ2-7; no reliable D call. The CDR3 covers 15 residues. Germline CDR1 is SGHAT and CDR2 is FQNNGV. Trimming cost V 2 bases and J 6 bases, with 17 bases left between them.

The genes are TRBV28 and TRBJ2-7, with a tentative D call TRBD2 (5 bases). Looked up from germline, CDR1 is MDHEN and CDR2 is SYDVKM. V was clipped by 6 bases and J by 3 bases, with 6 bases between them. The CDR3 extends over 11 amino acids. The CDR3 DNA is TGTGCCAGCAGGGACTTCTACGAGCAGTACTTC. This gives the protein CASRDFYEQYF.

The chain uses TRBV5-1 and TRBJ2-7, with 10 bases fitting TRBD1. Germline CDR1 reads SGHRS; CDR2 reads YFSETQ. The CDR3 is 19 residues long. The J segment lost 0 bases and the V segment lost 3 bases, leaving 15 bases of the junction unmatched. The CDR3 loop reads CASSSAPGQGPLSSYEQYF. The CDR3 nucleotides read TGCGCCAGCAGCTCGGCCCCGGGACAGGGGCCACTTAGCTCCTACGAGCAGTACTTC. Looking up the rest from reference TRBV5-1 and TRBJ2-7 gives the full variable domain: KAGVTQTPRYLIKTRGQQVTLSCSPISGHRSVSWYQQTPGQGLQFLFEYFSETQRNKGNFPGRFSGRQFSNSRSEMNVSTLELGDSALYLCASSSAPGQGPLSSYEQYFGPGTRLTVT.

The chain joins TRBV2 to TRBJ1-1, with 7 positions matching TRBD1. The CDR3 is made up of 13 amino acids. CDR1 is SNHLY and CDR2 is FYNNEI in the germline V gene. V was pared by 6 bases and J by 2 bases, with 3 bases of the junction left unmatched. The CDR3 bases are TGTGCCAGCAGGGGACAGTATAACACTGAAGCTTTCTTT. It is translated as CASRGQYNTEAFF.

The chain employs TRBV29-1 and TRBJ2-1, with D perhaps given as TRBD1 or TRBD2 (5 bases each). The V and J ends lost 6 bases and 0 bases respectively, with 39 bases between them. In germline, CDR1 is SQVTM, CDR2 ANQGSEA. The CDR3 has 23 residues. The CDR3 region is CSVRMGPGQPKGLDTSSYNEQFF. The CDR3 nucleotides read TGCAGCGTGCGGATGGGGCCGGGGCAACCCAAGGGGCTCGATACTAGCTCCTACAATGAGCAGTTCTTC.

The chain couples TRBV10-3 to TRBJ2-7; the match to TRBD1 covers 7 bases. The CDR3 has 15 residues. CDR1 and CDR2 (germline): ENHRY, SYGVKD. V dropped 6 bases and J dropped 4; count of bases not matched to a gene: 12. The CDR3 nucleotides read TGTGCCATCAGCAGTGGAGACAGGGTCCTATACGAGCAGTACTTC. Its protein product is CAISSGDRVLYEQYF.

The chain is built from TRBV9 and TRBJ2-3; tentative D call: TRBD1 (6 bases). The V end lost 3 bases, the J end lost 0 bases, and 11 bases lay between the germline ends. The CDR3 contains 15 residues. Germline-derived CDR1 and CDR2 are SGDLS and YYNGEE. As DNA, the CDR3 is TGTGCCAGCAGCGCGGACAGTCCTAGCACAGATACGCAGTATTTT. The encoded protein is CASSADSPSTDTQYF. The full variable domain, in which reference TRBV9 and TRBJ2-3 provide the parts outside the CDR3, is DSGVTQTPKHLITATGQRVTLRCSPRSGDLSVYWYQQSLDQGLQFLIQYYNGEERAKGNILERFSAQQFPDLHSELNLSSLELGDSALYFCASSADSPSTDTQYFGPGTRLTVL.

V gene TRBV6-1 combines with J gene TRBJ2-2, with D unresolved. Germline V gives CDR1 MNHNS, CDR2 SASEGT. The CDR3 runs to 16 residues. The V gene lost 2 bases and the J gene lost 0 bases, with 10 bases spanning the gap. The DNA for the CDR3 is TGTGCCAGCAGTGAACTTGCATTGACGAACACCGGGGAGCTGTTTTTT. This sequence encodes CASSELALTNTGELFF.

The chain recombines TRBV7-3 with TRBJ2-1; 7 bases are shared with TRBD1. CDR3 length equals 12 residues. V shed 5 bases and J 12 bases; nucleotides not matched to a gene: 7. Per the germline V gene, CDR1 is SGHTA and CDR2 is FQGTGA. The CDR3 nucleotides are TGTGCCAGCAGCCATGAAAGGGGGCGGCAGTTCTTC. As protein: CASSHERGRQFF.